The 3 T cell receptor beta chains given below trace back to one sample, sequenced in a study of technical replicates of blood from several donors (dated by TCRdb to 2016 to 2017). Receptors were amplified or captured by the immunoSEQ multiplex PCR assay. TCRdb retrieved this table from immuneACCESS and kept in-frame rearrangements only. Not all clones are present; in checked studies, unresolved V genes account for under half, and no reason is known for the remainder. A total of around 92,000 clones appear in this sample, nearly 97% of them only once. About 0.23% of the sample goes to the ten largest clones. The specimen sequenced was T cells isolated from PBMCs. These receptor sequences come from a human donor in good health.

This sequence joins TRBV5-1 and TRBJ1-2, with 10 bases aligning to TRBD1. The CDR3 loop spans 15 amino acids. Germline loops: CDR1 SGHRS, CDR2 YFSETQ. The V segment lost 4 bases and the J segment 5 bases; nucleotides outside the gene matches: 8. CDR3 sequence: CASSRTGGVEYGYTF. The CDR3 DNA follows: TGCGCCAGCAGCCGGACAGGGGGGGTGGAGTATGGCTACACCTTC.

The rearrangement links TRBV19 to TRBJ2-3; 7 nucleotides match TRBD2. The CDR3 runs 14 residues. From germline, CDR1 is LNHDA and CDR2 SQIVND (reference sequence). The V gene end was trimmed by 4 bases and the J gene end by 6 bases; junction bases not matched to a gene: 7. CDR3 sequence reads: CASSTRGDFDTQYF. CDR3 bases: TGTGCCAGTAGTACCCGGGGGGACTTCGATACGCAGTATTTT.

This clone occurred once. This CDR3 is CASSEAGGAENTEAFF. CDR3 in DNA: TGTGCCAGCAGTGAGGCTGGGGGCGCCGAGAACACTGAAGCTTTCTTT. The rearrangement joins TRBV27 to TRBJ1-1; TRBD1 might be the D (6 bases). Trimming shortened V by 5 bases and J by 1 base, and 17 bases separated the two germline ends. Germline CDR1 MNHEY, CDR2 SMNVEV (reference sequence). The CDR3 loop spans 16 amino acids.